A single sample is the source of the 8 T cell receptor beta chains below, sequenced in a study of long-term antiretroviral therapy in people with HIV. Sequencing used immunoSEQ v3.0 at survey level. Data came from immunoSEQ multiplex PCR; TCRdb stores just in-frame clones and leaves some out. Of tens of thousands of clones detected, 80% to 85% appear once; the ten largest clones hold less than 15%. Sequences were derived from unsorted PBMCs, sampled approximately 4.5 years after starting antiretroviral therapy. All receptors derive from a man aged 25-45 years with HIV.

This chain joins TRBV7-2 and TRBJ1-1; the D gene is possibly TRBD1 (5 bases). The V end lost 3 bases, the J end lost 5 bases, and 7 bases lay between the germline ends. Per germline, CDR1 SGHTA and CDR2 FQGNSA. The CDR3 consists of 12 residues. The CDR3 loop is CASSFAGTEAFF. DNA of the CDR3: TGTGCCAGCAGCTTTGCAGGGACTGAAGCTTTCTTT.

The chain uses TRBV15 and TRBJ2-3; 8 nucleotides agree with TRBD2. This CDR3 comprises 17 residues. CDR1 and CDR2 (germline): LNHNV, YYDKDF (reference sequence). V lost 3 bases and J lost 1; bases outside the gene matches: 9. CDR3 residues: CATSSRLAGIGTDTQYF. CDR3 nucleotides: TGTGCCACCAGCAGTAGATTAGCGGGAATTGGCACAGATACGCAGTATTTT.

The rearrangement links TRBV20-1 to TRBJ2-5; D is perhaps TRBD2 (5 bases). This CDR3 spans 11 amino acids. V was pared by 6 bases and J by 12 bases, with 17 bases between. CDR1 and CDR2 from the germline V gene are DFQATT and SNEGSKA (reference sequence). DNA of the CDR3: TGCAGTGCCCTGAGGGAACGGTCAAAGTACTTC. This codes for CSALRERSKYF.

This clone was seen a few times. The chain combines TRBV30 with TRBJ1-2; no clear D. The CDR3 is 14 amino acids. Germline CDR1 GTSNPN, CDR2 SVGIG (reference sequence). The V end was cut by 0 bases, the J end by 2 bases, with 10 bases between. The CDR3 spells CAWSVQGPNYGYTF. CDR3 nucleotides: TGTGCCTGGAGTGTACAAGGACCGAACTATGGCTACACCTTC.

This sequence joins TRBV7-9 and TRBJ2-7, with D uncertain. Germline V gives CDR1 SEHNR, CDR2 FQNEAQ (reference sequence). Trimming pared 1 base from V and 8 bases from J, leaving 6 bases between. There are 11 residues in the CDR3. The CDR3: CASSLEGQQYF. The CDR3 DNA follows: TGTGCCAGCAGCTTAGAAGGGCAGCAGTACTTC.

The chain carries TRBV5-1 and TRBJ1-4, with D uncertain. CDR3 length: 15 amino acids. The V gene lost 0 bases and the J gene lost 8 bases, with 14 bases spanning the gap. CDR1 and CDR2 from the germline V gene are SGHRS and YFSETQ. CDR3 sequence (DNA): TGCGCCAGCAGCTTGGTCGTGACCGCGGAGGAAAAACTGTTTTTT. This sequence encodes CASSLVVTAEEKLFF. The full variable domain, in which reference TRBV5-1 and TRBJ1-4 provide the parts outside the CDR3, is KAGVTQTPRYLIKTRGQQVTLSCSPISGHRSVSWYQQTPGQGLQFLFEYFSETQRNKGNFPGRFSGRQFSNSRSEMNVSTLELGDSALYLCASSLVVTAEEKLFFGSGTQLSVL.

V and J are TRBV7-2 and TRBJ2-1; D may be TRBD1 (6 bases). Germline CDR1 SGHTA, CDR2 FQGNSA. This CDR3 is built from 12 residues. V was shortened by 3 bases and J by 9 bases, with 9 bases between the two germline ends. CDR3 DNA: TGTGCCAGCAGCTTTTGGGGGCCTGAGCAGTTCTTC. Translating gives CASSFWGPEQFF.

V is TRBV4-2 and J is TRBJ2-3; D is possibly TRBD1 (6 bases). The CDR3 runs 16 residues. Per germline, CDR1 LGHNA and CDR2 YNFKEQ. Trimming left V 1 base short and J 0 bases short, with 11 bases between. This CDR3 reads CASSQAPGASTDTQYF. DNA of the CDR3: TGTGCCAGCAGCCAAGCCCCAGGGGCTAGCACAGATACGCAGTATTTT.